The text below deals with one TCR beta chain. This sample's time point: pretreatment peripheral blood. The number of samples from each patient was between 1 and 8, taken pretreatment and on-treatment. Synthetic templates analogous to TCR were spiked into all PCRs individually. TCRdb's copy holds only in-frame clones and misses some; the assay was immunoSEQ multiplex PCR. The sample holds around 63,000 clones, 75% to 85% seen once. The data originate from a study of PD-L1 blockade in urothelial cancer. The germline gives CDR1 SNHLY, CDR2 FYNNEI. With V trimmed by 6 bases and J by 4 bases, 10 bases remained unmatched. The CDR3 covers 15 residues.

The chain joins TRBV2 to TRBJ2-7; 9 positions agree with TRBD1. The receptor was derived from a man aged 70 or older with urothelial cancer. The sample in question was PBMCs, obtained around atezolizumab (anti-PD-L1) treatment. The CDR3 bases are TGTGCCAGCAGCATTACGCCGGGACAGGGATACGAGCAGTACTTC. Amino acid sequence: CASSITPGQGYEQYF.